This T cell receptor (beta chain) was recorded in a study of T-cell reconstitution after alpha-beta-depleted transplantation in children. The CDR3 is 14 amino acids. V was pared by 6 bases and J by 2 bases, with 10 bases between. The V gene's germline CDR1 is KGHDR and CDR2 SFDVKD. TCRbeta library construction was performed incorporating unique molecular identifiers. TCRdb redid the calling of the PCR reads with MiXCR, one entry per CDR3 protein. The profile shows about 980,000 distinct CDR3 sequences, 25% to 35% of them singletons. For this clonotype: Its matching antigen is unknown.

Study outcomes and limitations: Most T-cell counts and diversity one year after the transplant came from T cells that were newly produced. About two months after transplant, alpha-beta T cells reportedly came from several hundred expanded graft clones. High day-60 TCRbeta diversity in some patients came from surviving recipient T cells and thymic progenitors.

The starting material was PBMCs, mostly from graft donor cells, obtained 360 days after TCRalphabeta/CD19-depleted stem cell transplant. The sequence was obtained from a boy under two years old who had a stem cell transplant for SCID, so the T cells may come from the graft donor. The J gene is TRBJ2-1, the V gene TRBV24-1; D remains ambiguous. The CDR3 loop reads CATSRQPTYNEQFF. The CDR3 bases are TGTGCCACCAGTAGACAACCAACCTACAATGAGCAGTTCTTC.